This T cell receptor beta chain came from a study of CD8+ T cells in alopecia areata. Study-level points and caveats: Among the 100 top clones, expanded CD8+ clones, like scalp clonality, were significantly decreased by tofacitinib.

As to this clone: The antigen is undetermined.

Specified treatment: oral pan-JAK inhibitor, 5-10 mg twice daily. The sorting of PBMCs gave CD4+ and CD8+ T cells. The sequencing template was cDNA reverse transcribed from extracted RNA. The repertoire was sequenced with immunoSEQ multiplex PCR; TCRdb's copy has only in-frame clones and lacks some. The table shows around 200,000 clones, with roughly 50% occurring only once. Here the sequenced sample was CD8+ T cells sorted from blood, taken at week 24, from a patient treated with tofacitinib. The receptor comes from a human donor with alopecia areata.

The CDR3 spells CSVEDLKAGYYGYTF. Here the CDR3 DNA reads TGCAGCGTTGAAGATCTTAAGGCGGGATACTATGGCTACACCTTC. This rearrangement joins TRBV29-1 to TRBJ1-2, with unresolved D. Trimming removed 0 bases at V and 3 bases at J, with 14 bases between. The germline V gene encodes CDR1 SQVTM and CDR2 ANQGSEA. The CDR3 consists of 15 residues.